These 8 T cell receptor beta chains came from one sample sequenced in a study of cytomegalovirus exposure and HLA in healthy donors. Use of 60 Vbeta and 13 Jbeta primers characterized the PCR. The assay was immunoSEQ multiplex PCR, and TCRdb's table has in-frame clones only and misses some. The sample has under 200,000 clones, roughly 80% seen once; the top ten hold 0.38%. The sample taken for sequencing was PBMCs. All receptors derive from a boy aged 2 to 10 in good health and CMV-seronegative.

The rearrangement joins TRBV2 to TRBJ2-5; TRBD1 might be the D (5 bases). Looked up from germline, CDR1 is SNHLY and CDR2 is FYNNEI. This CDR3 is 15 amino acids long. Trimming left V 6 bases short and J 6 bases short, with 20 bases between. The CDR3 is CASRSSRAGLKTQYF. CDR3 in DNA: TGTGCCAGCAGAAGTTCCCGGGCAGGGCTTAAGACCCAGTACTTC.

The chain is built from TRBV28 and TRBJ1-3; TRBD1 matches 7 bases. V lost 6 bases, J lost 4 bases, and 12 bases stayed unmatched. The CDR3 contains 16 residues. The V gene's germline CDR1 is MDHEN and CDR2 SYDVKM. CDR3 nucleotide sequence: TGTGCCAGCAGACCCTGGACAGGAGAATCAGGAAACACCATATATTTT. The encoded protein is CASRPWTGESGNTIYF.

J is TRBJ2-5 and V is TRBV5-1; 10 bases are shared with TRBD2. There are 18 residues in the CDR3. The V and J ends lost 4 bases and 5 bases, in that order; junction bases with no gene match: 17. Germline V gives CDR1 SGHRS, CDR2 YFSETQ. Here the CDR3 reads CASSRRTSGATLRETQYF. The CDR3 DNA reads as TGCGCCAGCAGCCGCCGGACTAGCGGAGCCACCTTACGTGAGACCCAGTACTTC.

This sequence joins TRBV7-3 and TRBJ2-5; no reliable D call. The germline V gene has CDR1 SGHTA and CDR2 FQGTGA. The germline V and J ends were trimmed by 1 base and 2 bases, with 5 bases remaining between them. The length of the CDR3 is 13 residues. The CDR3 coding sequence is TGTGCCAGCAGCTTAAGCAGTCAAGAGACCCAGTACTTC. Protein: CASSLSSQETQYF.

The chain carries TRBV27 and TRBJ2-3; 16 positions agree with TRBD2. Germline CDR1 reads MNHEY; CDR2 reads SMNVEV (reference sequence). V shed 2 bases and J 1 base; nucleotides not matched to a gene: 0. The CDR3 contains 17 residues. The CDR3 DNA sequence: TGTGCCAGCAGTTTAGGGACTAGCGGGGGGGGCACAGATACGCAGTATTTT. It is translated as CASSLGTSGGGTDTQYF.

This chain joins TRBV18 and TRBJ2-3; 10 bases are shared with TRBD2. This CDR3 is 17 amino acids long. Losses at the gene ends were 3 bases for V and 2 bases for J; bases not matched to a gene: 8. The germline gives CDR1 KGHSH, CDR2 LQKENI. This CDR3 reads CASSPGIAGGPTDTQYF. In DNA, the CDR3 is TGTGCCAGCTCACCTGGAATAGCGGGAGGCCCCACAGATACGCAGTATTTT.

The rearrangement joins TRBV30 to TRBJ1-2, with D tentatively TRBD1 (6 bases). Trimming cost V 8 bases and J 0 bases, with 19 bases left between them. Germline assignment: CDR1 GTSNPN and CDR2 SVGIG (reference sequence). This CDR3 comprises 15 residues. CDR3 DNA: TGTGCCCTCGTAGGGACATCAAAAGCTAACTATGGCTACACCTTC. Protein product: CALVGTSKANYGYTF.

The rearrangement links TRBV27 to TRBJ2-1, with 9 bases that match TRBD2. Trimming cost V 3 bases and J 1 base; bases outside gene matches: 10. The CDR3 runs 18 residues. Germline V lookup: CDR1 MNHEY, CDR2 SMNVEV (reference sequence). The CDR3 loop is CASSLTSGNYKSYNEQFF. CDR3 nucleotide sequence: TGTGCCAGCAGTTTGACTAGCGGAAACTATAAGTCCTACAATGAGCAGTTCTTC.